The 13 T cell receptor beta chains listed next were all sequenced from one sample in a study of cytomegalovirus exposure and HLA in healthy donors. 13 Jbeta primers and 60 Vbeta primers were used for the PCR. The assay was immunoSEQ multiplex PCR, and TCRdb's table has in-frame clones only and misses some. The profile covers about 160,000 clones, with about three quarters appearing a single time and around 2.8% taken by the ten largest. The sample was PBMCs. The origin of the receptors is a woman aged 25 to 39 in good health and CMV-seronegative.

V is TRBV27 and J is TRBJ2-1; 8 bases are shared with TRBD2. The CDR3 length is 16 residues. V was clipped by 7 bases and J by 0 bases; unmatched bases: 8. Germline loops: CDR1 MNHEY, CDR2 SMNVEV (reference sequence). Here the CDR3 reads CASTLAGGSSYNEQFF. DNA for the CDR3: TGTGCCAGCACCCTGGCGGGGGGTAGCTCCTACAATGAGCAGTTCTTC.

This chain links TRBV4-2 with TRBJ2-2; D is perhaps TRBD2 (6 bases). The CDR3 sequence is 17 residues long. Germline assignment: CDR1 LGHNA and CDR2 YNFKEQ. With 0 bases removed from V and 1 base from J, the gap between germline ends came to 12 bases. The CDR3 reads CASSQDPQAGNTGELFF. For the CDR3, the DNA is TGTGCCAGCAGCCAAGATCCCCAAGCGGGGAACACCGGGGAGCTGTTTTTT.

The chain is built from TRBV5-6 and TRBJ1-5; D unclear. Germline V gene sequence: CDR1 SGHDT, CDR2 YYEEEE. V was clipped by 3 bases and J by 6 bases, with 16 bases between them. The CDR3 covers 15 residues. CDR3 residues: CASSSGSGGRQPQHF. The CDR3 bases are TGTGCCAGCAGCTCGGGTTCCGGCGGGCGTCAGCCCCAGCATTTT.

This sequence joins TRBV5-1 and TRBJ1-2, with unresolved D. Trimming stripped 1 base from V and 0 bases from J, with 7 bases between. The CDR3 contains 14 residues. The germline V gene encodes CDR1 SGHRS and CDR2 YFSETQ. The DNA for the CDR3 is TGCGCCAGCAGCTTGACAGCTTCTAACTATGGCTACACCTTC. As protein: CASSLTASNYGYTF.

This chain links TRBV28 with TRBJ2-5; D remains ambiguous. Between the trimmed V and J ends, which lost 5 bases and 0 bases, there was a span of 4 bases. Germline loops: CDR1 MDHEN, CDR2 SYDVKM. This CDR3 is built from 12 residues. The CDR3 DNA follows: TGTGCCAGCAGTGGAGACCAAGAGACCCAGTACTTC. It encodes CASSGDQETQYF.

The chain couples TRBV18 to TRBJ1-1; 7 bases match TRBD1. The V gene end was trimmed by 1 base and the J gene end by 0 bases; junction bases not matched to a gene: 5. The CDR3 is 16 residues long. Germline V gene data show CDR1 as KGHSH and CDR2 as LQKENI. CDR3 sequence (DNA): TGTGCCAGCTCACCACAGACAGGGAGCATGAACACTGAAGCTTTCTTT. The encoded protein is CASSPQTGSMNTEAFF.

The V gene is TRBV6-1, the J gene TRBJ1-4; 7 bases match TRBD1. The CDR3 length is 16 residues. The germline V gene has CDR1 MNHNS and CDR2 SASEGT. V lost 4 bases and J lost 4; bases outside the gene matches: 9. The DNA for the CDR3 is TGTGCCAGCAGTGTAGTGGCAGGGGGAGTTAATGAAAAACTGTTTTTT. Encoded protein: CASSVVAGGVNEKLFF.

This chain connects TRBV5-1 to TRBJ1-6, with 7 bases fitting TRBD1. Trimming removed 4 bases from V and 1 base from J; junction bases left unmatched: 2. The CDR3 loop spans 15 amino acids. The V gene's germline CDR1 is SGHRS and CDR2 YFSETQ. CDR3 residues: CASSDRVSYNSPLHF. In DNA, the CDR3 is TGCGCCAGCAGCGACAGGGTTTCCTATAATTCACCCCTCCACTTT.

This clone came up a few times. The rearrangement joins TRBV18 to TRBJ2-4, with D possibly matching TRBD2 (6 bases). The CDR3 loop spans 15 amino acids. Trimming left V 4 bases short and J 0 bases short, with 10 bases between. Germline assignment: CDR1 KGHSH and CDR2 LQKENI. DNA of the CDR3: TGTGCCAGCTCACTGGGGACTTTAGCCAAAAACATTCAGTACTTC. Its translation is CASSLGTLAKNIQYF.

The chain is built from TRBV5-4 and TRBJ2-7, with TRBD1 as a possible D gene (6 bases). V was trimmed by 1 base and J by 1 base, leaving 15 bases between them. CDR1 is SGHNT, CDR2 YYREEE, per germline (reference sequence). This CDR3 is 16 amino acids long. This chain's CDR3 is CASSLRGGDWSYEQYF. The CDR3 DNA sequence: TGTGCCAGCAGCTTGCGAGGGGGAGATTGGTCCTACGAGCAGTACTTC.

CDR3 region: CASSQVNRDRGSEAFF. For the CDR3, the DNA is TGTGCCAGCAGCCAAGTAAATAGGGACAGGGGTTCTGAAGCTTTCTTT. This rearrangement joins TRBV4-2 to TRBJ1-1; the match to TRBD1 covers 10 bases. CDR3 length equals 16 residues. Germline trimming cut 1 base from V and 6 bases from J; bases unmatched to any gene: 8. Germline V CDR1 and CDR2: LGHNA, YNFKEQ.

This clone was picked up a small number of times. The V gene is TRBV5-1, the J gene TRBJ1-1; 7 bases fit TRBD1. The CDR3 runs 15 residues. The V and J ends lost 0 bases and 5 bases, in that order; junction bases with no gene match: 7. The germline V gene has CDR1 SGHRS and CDR2 YFSETQ. CDR3 amino acids: CASSLVAGGETEAFF. In nucleotides, the CDR3 is TGCGCCAGCAGCTTGGTGGCAGGGGGTGAGACTGAAGCTTTCTTT.

This chain links TRBV28 with TRBJ1-2; D is unclear. The CDR3 contains 14 residues. With 10 bases removed from V and 0 bases from J, the gap between germline ends came to 15 bases. Germline V lookup: CDR1 MDHEN, CDR2 SYDVKM. The CDR3 protein is CATTAGRANYGYTF. The CDR3 DNA sequence: TGTGCCACTACGGCGGGTAGAGCTAACTATGGCTACACCTTC.